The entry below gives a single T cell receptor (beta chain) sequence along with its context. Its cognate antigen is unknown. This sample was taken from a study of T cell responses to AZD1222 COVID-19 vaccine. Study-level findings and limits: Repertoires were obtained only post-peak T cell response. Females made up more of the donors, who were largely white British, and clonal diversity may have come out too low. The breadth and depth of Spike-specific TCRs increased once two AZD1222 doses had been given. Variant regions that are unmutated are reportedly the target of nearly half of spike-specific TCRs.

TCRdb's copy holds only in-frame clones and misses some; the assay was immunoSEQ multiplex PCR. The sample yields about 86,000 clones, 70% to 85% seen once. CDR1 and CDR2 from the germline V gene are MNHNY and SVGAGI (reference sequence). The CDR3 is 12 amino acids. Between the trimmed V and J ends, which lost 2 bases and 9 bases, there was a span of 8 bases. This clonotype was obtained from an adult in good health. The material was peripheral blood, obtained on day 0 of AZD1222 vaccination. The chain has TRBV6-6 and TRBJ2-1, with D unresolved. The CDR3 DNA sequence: TGTGCCAGCAGTTACGAGGATATTGAGCAGTTCTTC. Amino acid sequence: CASSYEDIEQFF.